A single sample gave rise to the 3 T cell receptor beta chains below, sequenced in a study of T cell changes during pregnancy in multiple sclerosis. Profiled with immunoSEQ multiplex PCR; TCRdb holds only in-frame clones, not every one. The table lists about 67,000 clones, approximately 92% of them singletons. This material consisted of peripheral blood, taken in the first trimester of pregnancy. The receptors were sampled from a female donor with multiple sclerosis, enrolled in a pregnancy study.

V is TRBV6-1 and J is TRBJ1-3; maybe TRBD1 (6 bases). Trimming took off 3 bases at V and 0 bases at J, with 15 bases between the two ends. Germline values: CDR1 MNHNS, CDR2 SASEGT. CDR3 length equals 17 residues. CDR3 nucleotide sequence: TGTGCCAGCAGTGACCTCCGGGGGGCATACTCTGGAAACACCATATATTTT. As protein: CASSDLRGAYSGNTIYF.

V usage is TRBV6-1 and J usage is TRBJ1-4, with D hard to call. Germline values: CDR1 MNHNS, CDR2 SASEGT. Trimming removed 5 bases at V and 8 bases at J, with 15 bases between. The length of the CDR3 is 14 residues. CDR3 loop: CASSTVAYGEKLFF. CDR3 coding DNA: TGTGCCAGCAGTACAGTGGCTTACGGAGAAAAACTGTTTTTT.

The rearrangement joins TRBV11-3 to TRBJ1-1, with TRBD1 as a possible D gene (5 bases). V lost 5 bases, J lost 4 bases, and 14 bases lay in between. Germline CDR1 is SGHNT and CDR2 is YENEEA. This CDR3 is built from 14 residues. The CDR3 region is CASSTDGGGTEAFF. Here the CDR3 DNA reads TGTGCCAGCAGCACCGACGGGGGAGGCACTGAAGCTTTCTTT. Together with reference TRBV11-3 and TRBJ1-1, the CDR3 gives the full variable domain: EAGVVQSPRYKIIEKKQPVAFWCNPISGHNTLYWYLQNLGQGPELLIRYENEEAVDDSQLPKDRFSAERLKGVDSTLKIQPAELGDSAVYLCASSTDGGGTEAFFGQGTRLTVV.